This T cell receptor beta chain emerged from a study of spatial heterogeneity in lung cancer. Study-level information: Correlation of TCR transcript counts in tumor regions with a T cell module score from matched bulk RNA-seq was strong.

Between the trimmed V and J ends, which lost 1 base and 0 bases, there was a span of 7 bases. Germline V lookup: CDR1 SGHDN, CDR2 FVKESK. This CDR3 contains 15 residues. General study results and limits: Mutation counts in tumors were tracked by counts of expanded intratumoral alpha and beta TCRs.

This clonotype was seen at least ten times. The antigen remains undetermined. This beta chain is a stray read from a library made for alpha chains; its abundance is not meaningful. Time point in this sample: sample taken at primary tumor resection. MiXCR, run by TCRdb on the 5' RACE reads, gives a single entry per CDR3 protein. The sample includes 9,500 to 12,000 distinct CDR3 sequences, more than 7% of them seen just once. V is TRBV14 and J is TRBJ1-3; D gene ambiguous. Here the sequenced sample was lung tumor tissue, taken at surgery. The source is a female donor with early-stage non-small cell lung cancer. The CDR3 loop reads CASSQVGVSGNTIYF. The DNA of the CDR3 is TGTGCCAGCAGCCAAGTGGGAGTCTCTGGAAACACCATATATTTT.